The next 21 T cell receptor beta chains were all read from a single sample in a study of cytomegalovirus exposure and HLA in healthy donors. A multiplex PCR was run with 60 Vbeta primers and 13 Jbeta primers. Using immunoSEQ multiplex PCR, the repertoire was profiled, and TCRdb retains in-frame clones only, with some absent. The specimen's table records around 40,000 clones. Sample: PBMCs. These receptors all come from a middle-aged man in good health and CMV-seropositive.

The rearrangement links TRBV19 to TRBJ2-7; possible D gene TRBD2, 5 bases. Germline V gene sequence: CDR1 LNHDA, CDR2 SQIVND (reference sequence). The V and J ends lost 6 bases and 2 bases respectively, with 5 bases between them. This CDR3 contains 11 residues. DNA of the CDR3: TGTGCCAGTAGGGGAGCCTACGAGCAGTACTTC. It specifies CASRGAYEQYF.

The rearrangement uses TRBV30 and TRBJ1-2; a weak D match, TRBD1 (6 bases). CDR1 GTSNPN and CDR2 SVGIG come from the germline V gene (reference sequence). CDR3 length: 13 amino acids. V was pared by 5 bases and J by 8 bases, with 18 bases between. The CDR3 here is CAWDDRFLGGYTF. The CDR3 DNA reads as TGTGCCTGGGATGACAGGTTTTTGGGGGGCTACACCTTC.

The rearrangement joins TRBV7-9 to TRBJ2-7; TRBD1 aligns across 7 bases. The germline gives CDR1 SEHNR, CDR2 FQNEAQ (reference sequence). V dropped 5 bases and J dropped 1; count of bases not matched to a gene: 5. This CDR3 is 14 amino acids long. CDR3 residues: CASSRTGLSYEQYF. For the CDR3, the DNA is TGTGCCAGCAGCCGGACAGGACTTTCCTACGAGCAGTACTTC.

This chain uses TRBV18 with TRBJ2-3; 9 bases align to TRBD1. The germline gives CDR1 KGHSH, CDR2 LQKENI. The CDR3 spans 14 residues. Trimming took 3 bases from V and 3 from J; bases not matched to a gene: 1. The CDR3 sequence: CASSPGTGTDTQYF. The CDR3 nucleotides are TGTGCCAGCTCACCGGGGACAGGGACAGATACGCAGTATTTT.

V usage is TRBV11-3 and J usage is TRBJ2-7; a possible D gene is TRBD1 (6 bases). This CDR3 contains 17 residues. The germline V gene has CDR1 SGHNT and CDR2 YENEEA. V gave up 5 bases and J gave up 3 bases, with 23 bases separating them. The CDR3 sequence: CASSHTTWTARNYEQYF. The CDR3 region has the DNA TGTGCCAGCAGCCACACTACGTGGACAGCGCGTAACTACGAGCAGTACTTC.

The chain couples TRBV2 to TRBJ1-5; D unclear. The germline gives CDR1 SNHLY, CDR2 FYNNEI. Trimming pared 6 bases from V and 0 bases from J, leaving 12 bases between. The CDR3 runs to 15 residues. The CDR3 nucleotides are TGTGCCAGCAGGGGCCCTACGAATAGCAATCAGCCCCAGCATTTT. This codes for CASRGPTNSNQPQHF.

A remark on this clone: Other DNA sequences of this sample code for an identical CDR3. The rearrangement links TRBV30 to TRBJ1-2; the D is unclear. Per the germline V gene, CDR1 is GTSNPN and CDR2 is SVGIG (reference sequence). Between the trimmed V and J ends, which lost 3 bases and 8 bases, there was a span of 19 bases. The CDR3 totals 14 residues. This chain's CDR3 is CAWRNTAENYGYTF. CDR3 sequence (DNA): TGTGCCTGGAGAAATACAGCGGAGAATTACGGCTACACCTTC.

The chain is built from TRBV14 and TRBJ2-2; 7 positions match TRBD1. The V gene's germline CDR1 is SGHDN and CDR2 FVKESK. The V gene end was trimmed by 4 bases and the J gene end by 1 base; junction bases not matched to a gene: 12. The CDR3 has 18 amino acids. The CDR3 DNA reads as TGTGCCAGCAGCCCCTCCCGAAGGGGGCAGAGGAACACCGGGGAGCTGTTTTTT. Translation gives CASSPSRRGQRNTGELFF.

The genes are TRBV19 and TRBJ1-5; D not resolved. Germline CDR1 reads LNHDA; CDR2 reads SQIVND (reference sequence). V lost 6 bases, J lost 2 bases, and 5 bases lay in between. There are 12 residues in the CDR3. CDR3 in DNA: TGTGCCAGTAGCATTGGCAATCAGCCCCAGCATTTT. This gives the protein CASSIGNQPQHF.

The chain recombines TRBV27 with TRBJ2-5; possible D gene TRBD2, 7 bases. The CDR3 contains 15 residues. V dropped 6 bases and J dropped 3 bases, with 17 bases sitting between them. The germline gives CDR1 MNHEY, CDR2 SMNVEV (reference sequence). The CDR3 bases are TGTGCCAGCAGCCCCGAGGCGGGGGCCAAAGAGACCCAGTACTTC. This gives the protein CASSPEAGAKETQYF.

The CDR3 coding sequence is TGTGCCCCCGGGGGGACAGGGCAAACCGGGGAGCTGTTTTTT. The encoded protein is CAPGGTGQTGELFF. The J gene is TRBJ2-2, the V gene TRBV7-9; TRBD1 aligns across 9 bases. The CDR3 has 14 residues. V lost 11 bases to trimming and J lost 5 bases; unmatched junction nucleotides: 9. The germline V gene has CDR1 SEHNR and CDR2 FQNEAQ (reference sequence).

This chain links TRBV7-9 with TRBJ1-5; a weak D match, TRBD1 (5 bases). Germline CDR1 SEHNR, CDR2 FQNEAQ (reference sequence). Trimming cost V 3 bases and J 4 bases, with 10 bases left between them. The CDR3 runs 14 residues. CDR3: CASSFGGKNQPQHF. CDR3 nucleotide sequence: TGTGCCAGCAGCTTTGGGGGGAAGAATCAGCCCCAGCATTTT.

The CDR3 spells CASSTTSLNEQYF. The CDR3 DNA reads as TGTGCCAGTAGCACGACTAGCCTCAACGAGCAGTACTTC. V gene TRBV19 combines with J gene TRBJ2-5; 7 bases are a match to TRBD2. The J call may not be correct, given that the DNA end is closer to TRBJ2-7. The length of the CDR3 is 13 residues. Germline CDR1 reads LNHDA; CDR2 reads SQIVND (reference sequence).

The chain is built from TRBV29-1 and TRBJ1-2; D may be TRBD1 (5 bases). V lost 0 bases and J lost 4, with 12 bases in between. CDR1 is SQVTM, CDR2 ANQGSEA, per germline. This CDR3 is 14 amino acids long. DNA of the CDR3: TGCAGCGTTGAAGATCCGACGGGGGGCTATGGCTACACCTTC. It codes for CSVEDPTGGYGYTF. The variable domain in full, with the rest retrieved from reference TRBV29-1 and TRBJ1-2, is SAVISQKPSRDICQRGTSLTIQCQVDSQVTMMFWYRQQPGQSLTLIATANQGSEATYESGFVIDKFPISRPNLTFSTLTVSNMSPEDSSIYLCSVEDPTGGYGYTFGSGTRLTVV.

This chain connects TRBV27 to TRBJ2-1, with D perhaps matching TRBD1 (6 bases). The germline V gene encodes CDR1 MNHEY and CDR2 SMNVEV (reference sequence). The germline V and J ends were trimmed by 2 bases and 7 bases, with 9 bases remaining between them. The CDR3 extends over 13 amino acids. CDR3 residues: CASSLGQMNEQFF. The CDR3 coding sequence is TGTGCCAGCAGTTTAGGACAGATGAATGAGCAGTTCTTC.

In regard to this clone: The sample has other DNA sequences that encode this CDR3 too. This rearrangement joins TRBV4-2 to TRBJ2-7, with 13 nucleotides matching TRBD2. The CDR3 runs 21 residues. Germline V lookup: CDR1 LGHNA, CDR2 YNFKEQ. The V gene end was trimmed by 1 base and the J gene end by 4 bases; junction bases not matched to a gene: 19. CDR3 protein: CASSQAVSLPGWTSGSYEQYF. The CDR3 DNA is TGTGCCAGCAGCCAAGCCGTCAGTCTCCCGGGATGGACTAGCGGGAGTTACGAGCAGTACTTC.

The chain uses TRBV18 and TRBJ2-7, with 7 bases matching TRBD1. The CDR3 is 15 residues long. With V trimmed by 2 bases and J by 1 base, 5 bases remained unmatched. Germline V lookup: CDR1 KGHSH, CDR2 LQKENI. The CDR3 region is CASSPGAQGSYEQYF. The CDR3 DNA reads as TGTGCCAGCTCACCAGGTGCACAGGGGTCCTACGAGCAGTACTTC.

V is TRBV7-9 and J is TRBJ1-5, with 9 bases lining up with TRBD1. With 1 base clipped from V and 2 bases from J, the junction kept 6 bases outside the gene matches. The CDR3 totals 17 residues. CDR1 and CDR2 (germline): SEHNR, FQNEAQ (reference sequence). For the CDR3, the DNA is TGTGCCAGCAGCTTAGAAACAGGGGGCAGGGGCAATCAGCCCCAGCATTTT. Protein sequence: CASSLETGGRGNQPQHF. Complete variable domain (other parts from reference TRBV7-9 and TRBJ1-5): DTGVSQNPRHKITKRGQNVTFRCDPISEHNRLYWYRQTLGQGPEFLTYFQNEAQLEKSRLLSDRFSAERPKGSFSTLEIQRTEQGDSAMYLCASSLETGGRGNQPQHFGDGTRLSIL.

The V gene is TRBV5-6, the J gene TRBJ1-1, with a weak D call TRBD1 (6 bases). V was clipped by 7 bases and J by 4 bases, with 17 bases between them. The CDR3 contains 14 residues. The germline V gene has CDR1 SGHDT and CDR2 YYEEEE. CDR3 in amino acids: CASRQAGAITEAFF. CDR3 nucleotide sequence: TGTGCCAGCCGACAGGCCGGGGCCATCACTGAAGCTTTCTTT.

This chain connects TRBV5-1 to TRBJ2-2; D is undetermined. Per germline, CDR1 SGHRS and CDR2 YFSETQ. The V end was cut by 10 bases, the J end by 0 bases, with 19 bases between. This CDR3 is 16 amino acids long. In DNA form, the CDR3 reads TGCGCCTCGGGTTACGACTCGTTCGCGAACACCGGGGAGCTGTTTTTT. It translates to CASGYDSFANTGELFF.

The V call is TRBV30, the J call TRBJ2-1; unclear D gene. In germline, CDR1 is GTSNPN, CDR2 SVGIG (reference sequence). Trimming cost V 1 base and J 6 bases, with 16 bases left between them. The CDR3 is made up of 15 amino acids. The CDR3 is CAWSARPVGGNEQFF. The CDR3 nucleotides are TGTGCCTGGAGTGCCCGACCAGTCGGCGGCAATGAGCAGTTCTTC.